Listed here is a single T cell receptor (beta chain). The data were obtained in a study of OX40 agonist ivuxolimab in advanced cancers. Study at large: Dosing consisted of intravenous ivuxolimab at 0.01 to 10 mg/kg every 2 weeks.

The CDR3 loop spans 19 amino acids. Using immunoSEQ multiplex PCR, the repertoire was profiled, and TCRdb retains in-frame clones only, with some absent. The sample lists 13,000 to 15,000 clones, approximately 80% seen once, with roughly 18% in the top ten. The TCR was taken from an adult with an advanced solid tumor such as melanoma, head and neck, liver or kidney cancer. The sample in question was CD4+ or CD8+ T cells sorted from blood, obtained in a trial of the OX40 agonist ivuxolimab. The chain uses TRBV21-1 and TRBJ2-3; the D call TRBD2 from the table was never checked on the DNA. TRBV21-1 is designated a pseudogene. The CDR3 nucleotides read TGTGCCAGCAGCAAAGAGTCGACGTTGGGACTAGACTTTACAGATACGCAGTATTTT. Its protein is CASSKESTLGLDFTDTQYF.